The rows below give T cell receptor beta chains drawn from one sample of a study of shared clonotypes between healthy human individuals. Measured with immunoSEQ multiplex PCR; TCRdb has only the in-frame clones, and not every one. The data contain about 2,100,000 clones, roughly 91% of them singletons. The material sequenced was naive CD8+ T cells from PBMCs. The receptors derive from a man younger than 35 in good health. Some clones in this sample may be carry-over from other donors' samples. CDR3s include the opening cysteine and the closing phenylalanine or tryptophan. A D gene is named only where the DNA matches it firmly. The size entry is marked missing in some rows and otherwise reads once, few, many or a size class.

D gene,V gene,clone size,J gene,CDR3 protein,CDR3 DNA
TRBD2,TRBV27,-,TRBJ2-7,CASSSGATYEQYF,TGTGCCAGCAGTAGCGGGGCAACCTACGAGCAGTACTTC
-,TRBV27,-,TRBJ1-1,CASSPIGRTEAFF,TGTGCCAGCAGTCCTATAGGGAGGACTGAAGCTTTCTTT
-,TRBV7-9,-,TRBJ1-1,CASSFPSRNTEAFF,TGTGCCAGCAGCTTTCCGAGTCGGAACACTGAAGCTTTCTTT
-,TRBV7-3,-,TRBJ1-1,CASSLTRQGKNTEAFF,TGTGCCAGCAGCTTAACGAGGCAGGGGAAGAACACTGAAGCTTTCTTT
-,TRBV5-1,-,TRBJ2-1,CASSAGFEQGGSYNEQFF,TGCGCCAGCAGCGCCGGGTTCGAACAGGGTGGGTCCTACAATGAGCAGTTCTTC
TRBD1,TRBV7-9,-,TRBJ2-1,CASSLAGTGGINEQFF,TGTGCCAGCAGCTTAGCCGGGACAGGGGGCATCAATGAGCAGTTCTTC
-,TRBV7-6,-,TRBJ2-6,CASTESGYFGANVLTF,TGTGCCAGCACCGAGAGCGGTTATTTTGGGGCCAACGTCCTGACTTTC
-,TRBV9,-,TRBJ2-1,CASSGTSSYNEQFF,TGTGCCAGCAGCGGGACCAGCTCCTACAATGAGCAGTTCTTC
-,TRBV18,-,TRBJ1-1,CASSPGDEAFF,TGTGCCAGCTCACCCGGGGATGAAGCTTTCTTT
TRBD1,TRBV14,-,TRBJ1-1,CASSLPGQNFPYGEAFF,TGTGCCAGCAGCCTGCCGGGACAGAACTTCCCCTACGGTGAAGCTTTCTTT
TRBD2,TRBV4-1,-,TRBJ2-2,CASSQEGLASFAGELFF,TGCGCCAGCAGCCAAGAGGGACTAGCGTCGTTTGCCGGGGAGCTGTTTTTT
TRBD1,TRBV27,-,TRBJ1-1,CASRGNRGTEAFF,TGTGCCAGCAGGGGAAACAGGGGGACTGAAGCTTTCTTT
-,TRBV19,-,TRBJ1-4,CASSITRWGNEKLFF,TGTGCCAGTAGTATAACCCGATGGGGTAATGAAAAACTGTTTTTT
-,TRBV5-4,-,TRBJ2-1,CASSLAVGWGDEQFF,TGTGCCAGCAGCTTGGCGGTGGGATGGGGTGATGAGCAGTTCTTC
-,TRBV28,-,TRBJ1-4,CASSLRGPGEKLFF,TGTGCCAGCAGTTTAAGAGGACCTGGGGAAAAACTGTTTTTT
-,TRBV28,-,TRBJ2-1,CASTYAPPLEQFF,TGTGCCAGCACCTATGCCCCCCCTTTAGAGCAGTTCTTC
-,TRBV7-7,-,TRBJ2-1,CASSPLDSPYNEQFF,TGTGCCAGCAGCCCTTTGGACAGCCCCTACAATGAGCAGTTCTTC
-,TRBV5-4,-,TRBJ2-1,CASSPPGGQQFF,TGTGCCAGCAGCCCCCCGGGGGGCCAGCAGTTCTTC
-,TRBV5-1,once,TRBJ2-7,CASSLFVSYEQYF,TGCGCCAGCAGCTTATTCGTCTCCTACGAGCAGTACTTC
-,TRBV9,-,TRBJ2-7,CASSVDRMNSYEQYF,TGTGCCAGCAGCGTAGACAGGATGAACTCCTACGAGCAGTACTTC
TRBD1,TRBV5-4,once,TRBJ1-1,CASSLQGAQAFF,TGTGCCAGCAGCTTGCAGGGGGCGCAAGCTTTCTTT
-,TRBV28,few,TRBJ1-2,CASSFVGYGYTF,TGTGCCAGCAGTTTTGTGGGCTATGGCTACACCTTC
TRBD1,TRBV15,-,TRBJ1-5,CATSLVRDRGHQPQHF,TGTGCCACCAGCCTCGTAAGGGACAGGGGCCATCAGCCCCAGCATTTT
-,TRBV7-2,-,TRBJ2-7,CASSLELNLGQGNEQYF,TGTGCCAGCAGCTTAGAGTTGAATTTGGGTCAGGGAAACGAGCAGTACTTC
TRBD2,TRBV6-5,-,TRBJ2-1,CASRGLAGDEQFF,TGTGCCAGCAGGGGACTAGCGGGAGATGAGCAGTTCTTC
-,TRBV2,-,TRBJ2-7,CASSQTESYEQYF,TGTGCCAGCAGTCAAACAGAATCCTACGAGCAGTACTTC
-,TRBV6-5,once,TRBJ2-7,CASSYSAGGTGEQYF,TGTGCCAGCAGTTACTCTGCGGGAGGGACAGGCGAGCAGTACTTC
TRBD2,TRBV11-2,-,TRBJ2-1,CASSPRTSTAGEQFF,TGTGCCAGCAGCCCCCGGACTAGCACCGCGGGTGAGCAGTTCTTC
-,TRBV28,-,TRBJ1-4,CASGEATNEKLFF,TGTGCCAGCGGGGAAGCAACTAATGAAAAACTGTTTTTT